These 16 T cell receptor beta chains came from one sample sequenced in a study of CD8 T cells in Susac syndrome. Random hexamers primed reverse transcription of about 0.45 to 1 ug RNA. TCRdb recomputed calls from the immunoSEQ multiplex PCR reads with MiXCR, one row per CDR3 protein. The sample yields 80,000 to 95,000 distinct CDR3 sequences, 94% seen once. The sample consisted of CD8+ T cells from PBMCs. The receptor source for this set is a human donor with Susac syndrome.

V usage is TRBV19 and J usage is TRBJ2-1, with 8 bases matching TRBD1. This CDR3 is built from 15 residues. Germline loops: CDR1 LNHDA, CDR2 SQIVND (reference sequence). V was pared by 3 bases and J by 3 bases, with 4 bases of the junction left unmatched. The CDR3 reads CASSIRTGYYNEQFF. The DNA of the CDR3 is TGTGCCAGTAGTATCCGGACAGGGTACTACAATGAGCAGTTCTTC.

This rearrangement joins TRBV27 to TRBJ1-5; TRBD1 agrees at 7 bases. Germline CDR1 MNHEY, CDR2 SMNVEV (reference sequence). Trimming took 7 bases from V and 4 from J; bases not matched to a gene: 7. This CDR3 spans 14 amino acids. The CDR3 sequence is CASMPGQMNQPQHF. As DNA, the CDR3 is TGTGCCAGCATGCCGGGACAGATGAATCAGCCCCAGCATTTT.

The V and J genes are TRBV29-1 and TRBJ2-7, with 10 bases lining up with TRBD1. Germline V gives CDR1 SQVTM, CDR2 ANQGSEA. With 5 bases clipped from V and 3 bases from J, the junction kept 7 bases outside the gene matches. The CDR3 is 14 residues long. The CDR3 nucleotides are TGCAGCGTTTGGCGGACAGGGGGTGACTACGAGCAGTACTTC. It yields the protein CSVWRTGGDYEQYF.

This sequence joins TRBV28 and TRBJ2-7, with D possibly being TRBD2 (5 bases). The CDR3 spans 14 residues. V was clipped by 6 bases and J by 3 bases, with 15 bases between them. Germline-derived CDR1 and CDR2 are MDHEN and SYDVKM. The CDR3 DNA reads as TGTGCCAGCAGGCCCCTTGAGGGAAACTACGAGCAGTACTTC. Amino acid sequence: CASRPLEGNYEQYF.

V gene TRBV4-1 combines with J gene TRBJ2-7; no firm D call. CDR3 length equals 13 residues. Germline CDR1 reads MGHRA; CDR2 reads YSYEKL. Trimming shortened V by 0 bases and J by 2 bases, and 5 bases separated the two germline ends. The CDR3 DNA follows: TGCGCCAGCAGCCAAGATCGAGCCTACGAGCAGTACTTC. Encoded protein: CASSQDRAYEQYF.

V and J are TRBV12-3 or TRBV12-4 and TRBJ2-7, with TRBD2 identical over 8 bases. The CDR3 length is 14 residues. Trimming at V came to 3 bases and at J to 2 bases, leaving 3 bases not matched to a gene. The CDR3 DNA sequence: TGTGCCAGCAGTTTGGCGGGAGGCACCTACGAGCAGTACTTC. It is translated as CASSLAGGTYEQYF.

There are a few counts of this clonotype. The CDR3 DNA reads as TGTGCCAGCAGCCAAGACAGGGAGGTTACAGATACGCAGTATTTT. Amino acid sequence: CASSQDREVTDTQYF. The chain has TRBV3-1 and TRBJ2-3; tentatively, D is TRBD2 (6 bases). CDR1 and CDR2 from the germline V gene are LGHDT and YNNKEL (reference sequence). This CDR3 is 15 amino acids long. V dropped 0 bases and J dropped 3 bases, with 10 bases sitting between them.

The rearrangement links TRBV30 to TRBJ2-2; the D gene is possibly TRBD1 (6 bases). Germline CDR1 reads GTSNPN; CDR2 reads SVGIG (reference sequence). V lost 2 bases and J lost 0, with 10 bases in between. This CDR3 contains 15 residues. CDR3 region: CAWSQGFANTGELFF. DNA of the CDR3: TGTGCCTGGAGTCAGGGGTTCGCGAACACCGGGGAGCTGTTTTTT.

The chain uses TRBV14 and TRBJ2-3; D remains unclear. Trimming took off 4 bases at V and 0 bases at J, with 14 bases between the two ends. Germline V gives CDR1 SGHDN, CDR2 FVKESK. CDR3 size: 16 residues. CDR3 DNA: TGTGCCAGCAGCCTGGGGTGGGCCCCTAGCACAGATACGCAGTATTTT. Protein sequence: CASSLGWAPSTDTQYF.

The chain combines TRBV5-6 with TRBJ2-7; possibly TRBD1 or TRBD2 for D (7 bases each). V shed 2 bases and J shed 4 bases, with 13 bases lying between them. Germline V CDR1 and CDR2: SGHDT, YYEEEE. The CDR3 extends over 14 amino acids. The CDR3 DNA reads TGTGCCAGCAGCTTCGGGACAGCGGGGTACGAGCAGTACTTC. Translating it yields CASSFGTAGYEQYF. The whole variable domain, filled in from reference TRBV5-6 and TRBJ2-7, reads DAGVTQSPTHLIKTRGQQVTLRCSPKSGHDTVSWYQQALGQGPQFIFQYYEEEERQRGNFPDRFSGHQFPNYSSELNVNALLLGDSALYLCASSFGTAGYEQYFGPGTRLTVT.

This chain uses TRBV7-9 with TRBJ2-1, with a tentative D call TRBD1 (5 bases). The CDR3 loop spans 14 amino acids. V was cut by 5 bases and J by 2 bases, with 10 bases left in between. Germline lookup yields CDR1 SEHNR and CDR2 FQNEAQ (reference sequence). The CDR3 region has the DNA TGTGCCAGCAGCCTGGCAGGGACCTACAATGAGCAGTTCTTC. The encoded protein is CASSLAGTYNEQFF.

J is TRBJ2-3 and V is TRBV25-1; D gene unclear. The CDR3 has 12 amino acids. V was pared by 3 bases and J by 3 bases, with 4 bases between. The germline CDR1 and CDR2 sequences are MGHDK and SYGVNS. Here the CDR3 reads CASSDLTDTQYF. The CDR3 nucleotides read TGTGCCAGCAGTGACCTAACAGATACGCAGTATTTT.

The genes are TRBV3-1 and TRBJ2-1, with 12 nucleotides matching TRBD2. V trimming: 3 bases; J trimming: 6 bases; junction bases outside the gene matches: 12. Per the germline V gene, CDR1 is LGHDT and CDR2 is YNNKEL (reference sequence). The CDR3 extends over 18 amino acids. Written as DNA, the CDR3 is TGTGCCAGCAGCCACCCACTAGCGGGGGGCGAAACGCTCAATGAGCAGTTCTTC. It yields the protein CASSHPLAGGETLNEQFF.

This chain joins TRBV2 and TRBJ2-6, with a possible D match to TRBD2 (5 bases). V was cut by 3 bases and J by 0 bases, with 21 bases left in between. Germline lookup yields CDR1 SNHLY and CDR2 FYNNEI. The CDR3 is made up of 20 amino acids. CDR3 residues: CASSDHYPSERDSGANVLTF. In DNA, the CDR3 is TGTGCCAGCAGTGACCACTATCCTTCGGAGAGGGACTCTGGGGCCAACGTCCTGACTTTC.

V gene TRBV6-2 or TRBV6-3 combines with J gene TRBJ1-5; tentative D call: TRBD1 (6 bases). The CDR3 extends over 14 amino acids. Germline loops: CDR1 MNHEY, CDR2 SVGEGT. V was pared by 4 bases and J by 5 bases, with 12 bases between. The CDR3 sequence is CASSSFGGDQPQHF. CDR3 bases: TGTGCCAGCAGTTCCTTTGGGGGCGATCAGCCCCAGCATTTT.

CDR3 coding DNA: TGTGCCAGCAGTAAGGCTAGCGGCTACACAGATACGCAGTATTTT. Translated, it gives CASSKASGYTDTQYF. The genes are TRBV7-9 and TRBJ2-3; 7 positions agree with TRBD2. This CDR3 comprises 15 residues. Germline loops: CDR1 SEHNR, CDR2 FQNEAQ (reference sequence). V trimming: 6 bases; J trimming: 2 bases; junction bases outside the gene matches: 8.